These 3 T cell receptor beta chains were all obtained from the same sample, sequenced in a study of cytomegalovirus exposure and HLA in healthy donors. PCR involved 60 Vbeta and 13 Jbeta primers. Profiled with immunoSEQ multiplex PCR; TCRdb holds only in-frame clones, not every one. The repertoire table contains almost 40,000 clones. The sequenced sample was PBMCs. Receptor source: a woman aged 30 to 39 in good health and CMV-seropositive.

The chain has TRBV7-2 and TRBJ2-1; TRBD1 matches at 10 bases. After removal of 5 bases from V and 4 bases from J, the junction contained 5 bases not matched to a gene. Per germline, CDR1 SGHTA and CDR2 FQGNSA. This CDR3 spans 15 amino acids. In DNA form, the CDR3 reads TGTGCCAGCAGCCGTGACAGGGGGCCATACAATGAGCAGTTCTTC. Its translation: CASSRDRGPYNEQFF.

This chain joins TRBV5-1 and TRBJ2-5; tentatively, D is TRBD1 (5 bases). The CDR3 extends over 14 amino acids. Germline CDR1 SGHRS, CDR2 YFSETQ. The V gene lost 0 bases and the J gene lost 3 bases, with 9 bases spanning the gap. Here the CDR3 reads CASSLVGREETQYF. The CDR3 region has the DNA TGCGCCAGCAGCTTGGTTGGCAGGGAAGAGACCCAGTACTTC.

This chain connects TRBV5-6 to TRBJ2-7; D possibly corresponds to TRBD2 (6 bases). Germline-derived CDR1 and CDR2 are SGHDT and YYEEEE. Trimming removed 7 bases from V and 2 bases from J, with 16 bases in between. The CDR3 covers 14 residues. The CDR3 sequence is CASAGKTRPYEQYF. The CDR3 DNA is TGTGCCAGCGCAGGGAAGACTAGACCCTACGAGCAGTACTTC.